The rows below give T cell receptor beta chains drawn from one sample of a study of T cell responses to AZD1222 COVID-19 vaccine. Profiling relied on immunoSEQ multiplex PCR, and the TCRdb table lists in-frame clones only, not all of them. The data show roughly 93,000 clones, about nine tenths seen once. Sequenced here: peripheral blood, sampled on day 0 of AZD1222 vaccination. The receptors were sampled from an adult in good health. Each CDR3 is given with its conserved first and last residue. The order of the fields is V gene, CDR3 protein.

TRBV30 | CAWSVVGTQYF
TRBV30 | CAWSAGLAGTQETQYF
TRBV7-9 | CASSEGQGPKYF
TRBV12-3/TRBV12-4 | CASQARLNTEAFF
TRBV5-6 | CASSLQGINTGELFF
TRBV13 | CASSLGGGRAPTGGYTF
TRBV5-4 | CASSSQERTQYF
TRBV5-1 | CASSIEDATNEKLFF
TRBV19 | CASSIDHTAANSPLHF
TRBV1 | CTSSLSGTSVETQYF
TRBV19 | CASSISGPAGNQPQHF
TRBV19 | CASTWTGGAQPQHF
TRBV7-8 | CASSLAIQGGGYEQYF
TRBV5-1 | CASSEGLAGNEQFF
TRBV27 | CASSLDLREVTQYF
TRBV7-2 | CASSPEISSYNSPLHF
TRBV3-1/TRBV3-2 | CASSQVTGGYGYTF
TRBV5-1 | CASSFWGSGNTIYF
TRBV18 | CASSPDSNYGYTF
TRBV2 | CASSGQGGDRFSYTQYF
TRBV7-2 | CASSLLGAKNEQYF
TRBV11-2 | CASSRDRGPYEKLFF
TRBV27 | CASSFRGEGYTF
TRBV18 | CASSLRDANSPLHF
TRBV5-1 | CASSLVPGALVEQYF
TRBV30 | CAWSVDTGEQFF
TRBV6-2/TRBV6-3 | CASSFRGTVKQYF
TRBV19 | CASSNRRSLLNYGYTF
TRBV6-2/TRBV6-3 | CASSYTKTYEQYF
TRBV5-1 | CASSWTSGGADTQYF
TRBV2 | CASSEGVQTGGYTF
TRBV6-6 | CASSYHINAETQYF